The entry below describes one T cell receptor beta chain. Its target is unknown. This record comes from a study of long-term antiretroviral therapy in people with HIV. On the study more broadly: The earliest samples came about a decade before the 2015 immediate-ART recommendation. Whole-study findings and limits: Control repertoires displayed wider CDR3 length ranges than the HIV repertoires. Those clones which expanded before ART made up the dominant part of the repertoire at all time points.

This was the immunoSEQ v3.0 assay at survey level. The repertoire was sequenced with immunoSEQ multiplex PCR; TCRdb's copy has only in-frame clones and lacks some. Among approximately 45,000 clones listed, 86% were seen once. J gave up 0 bases and V 8 bases, and 5 bases lay outside the gene matches. The CDR3 totals 15 residues. Germline CDR1 and CDR2: MNHEY and SVGAGI. The clonotype was recovered from a woman aged 50 to 60 with HIV. Sample: unsorted PBMCs, taken 0.1 years before starting antiretroviral therapy. The V gene is TRBV6-5, the J gene TRBJ1-4, with 8 bases that match TRBD1. For the CDR3, the DNA is TGTGCCAGCCGGACAGGGACGGCAACTAATGAAAAACTGTTTTTT. It is translated as CASRTGTATNEKLFF.